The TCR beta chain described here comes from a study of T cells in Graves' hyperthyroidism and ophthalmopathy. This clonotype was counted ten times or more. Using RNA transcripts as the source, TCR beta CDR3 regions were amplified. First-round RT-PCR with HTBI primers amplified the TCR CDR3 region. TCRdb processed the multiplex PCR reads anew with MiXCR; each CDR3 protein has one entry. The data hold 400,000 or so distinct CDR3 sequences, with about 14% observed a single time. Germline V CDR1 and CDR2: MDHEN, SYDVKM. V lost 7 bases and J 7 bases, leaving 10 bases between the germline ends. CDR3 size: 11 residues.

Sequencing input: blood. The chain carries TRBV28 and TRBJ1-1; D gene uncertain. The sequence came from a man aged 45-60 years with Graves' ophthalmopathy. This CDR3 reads CASNTIVEAFF. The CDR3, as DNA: TGTGCCAGCAACACAATAGTTGAAGCTTTCTTT.